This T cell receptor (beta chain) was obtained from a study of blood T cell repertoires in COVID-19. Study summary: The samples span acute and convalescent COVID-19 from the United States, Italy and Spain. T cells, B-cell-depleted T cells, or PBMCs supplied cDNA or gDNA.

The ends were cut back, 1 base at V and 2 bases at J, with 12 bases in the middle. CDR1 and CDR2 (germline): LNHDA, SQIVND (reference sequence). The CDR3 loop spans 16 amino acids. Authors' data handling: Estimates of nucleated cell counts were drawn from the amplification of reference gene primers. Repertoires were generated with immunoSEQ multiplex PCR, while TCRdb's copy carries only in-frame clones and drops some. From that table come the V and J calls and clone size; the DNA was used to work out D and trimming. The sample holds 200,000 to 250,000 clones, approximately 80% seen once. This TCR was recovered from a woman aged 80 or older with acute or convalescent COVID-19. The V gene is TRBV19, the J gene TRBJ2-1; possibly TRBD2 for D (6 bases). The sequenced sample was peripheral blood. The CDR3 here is CASSIASGATYNEQFF. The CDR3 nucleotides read TGTGCCAGTAGTATAGCTTCGGGAGCGACCTACAATGAGCAGTTCTTC.